A single sample gave rise to the 10 T cell receptor beta chains below, sequenced in a study of blood T cell repertoires in COVID-19. The assay was immunoSEQ multiplex PCR, and TCRdb's table has in-frame clones only and misses some. The sample contains 50,000 to 55,000 clones, more than 80% of which appear only once. Sequences were obtained from peripheral blood. These receptors were taken from a man older than 75 with acute or convalescent COVID-19.

The chain links TRBV6-5 to TRBJ1-1; D may be TRBD1 (6 bases). The CDR3 covers 11 residues. Germline V CDR1 and CDR2: MNHEY, SVGAGI. Trimming removed 8 bases at V and 4 bases at J, with 8 bases between. The CDR3 nucleotides read TGTGCCAGCGACAGGTCCACTGAAGCTTTCTTT. This sequence encodes CASDRSTEAFF.

The rearrangement uses TRBV21-1 and TRBJ1-2; the table's D call, TRBD1, has no DNA check behind it. TRBV21-1 is an annotated pseudogene. The CDR3 is 15 residues long. The chain's CDR3 is CASNRVLHRYYGYTF. The CDR3 coding sequence is TGTGCCAGTAACAGGGTTCTTCATCGGTACTATGGCTACACCTTC.

The chain uses TRBV10-3 and TRBJ1-1; 11 nucleotides agree with TRBD1. Unmatched junction bases numbered 16, after V lost 10 bases and J lost 6 bases. CDR3 size: 16 residues. In germline, CDR1 is ENHRY, CDR2 SYGVKD. The CDR3 region is CATKGQGARVSPEAFF. CDR3 nucleotides: TGTGCCACCAAAGGACAGGGGGCGAGGGTATCTCCTGAAGCTTTCTTT.

This rearrangement joins TRBV7-8 to TRBJ1-5; D remains unclear. CDR1 is SGHVS, CDR2 FQNEAQ, per germline. CDR3 length: 13 amino acids. Trimming pared 3 bases from V and 2 bases from J, leaving 5 bases between. The chain's CDR3 is CASSFGGNQPQHF. CDR3 nucleotide sequence: TGTGCCAGCAGCTTCGGGGGCAATCAGCCCCAGCATTTT.

This chain links TRBV7-2 with TRBJ1-1, with D unresolved. The CDR3 loop spans 14 amino acids. Germline V gives CDR1 SGHTA, CDR2 FQGNSA. V dropped 5 bases and J dropped 4 bases, with 14 bases sitting between them. CDR3 residues: CASSQLAAVTEAFF. Here the CDR3 DNA reads TGTGCCAGCAGCCAACTTGCGGCCGTCACTGAAGCTTTCTTT. Filled out from reference TRBV7-2 and TRBJ1-1, the complete variable domain reads GAGVSQSPSNKVTEKGKDVELRCDPISGHTALYWYRQSLGQGLEFLIYFQGNSAPDKSGLPSDRFSAERTGGSVSTLTIQRTQQEDSAVYLCASSQLAAVTEAFFGQGTRLTVV.

The chain joins TRBV19 to TRBJ2-5; 9 nucleotides align to TRBD2. Germline CDR1 and CDR2: LNHDA and SQIVND (reference sequence). This CDR3 region has 15 residues. Trimming at V came to 3 bases and at J to 7 bases, leaving 9 bases not matched to a gene. The CDR3 nucleotides are TGTGCCAGTAGTATCCGGACTAGCGATGTGGGGACCCAGTACTTC. Its translation: CASSIRTSDVGTQYF. The whole variable domain, filled in from reference TRBV19 and TRBJ2-5, reads DGGITQSPKYLFRKEGQNVTLSCEQNLNHDAMYWYRQDPGQGLRLIYYSQIVNDFQKGDIAEGYSVSREKKESFPLTVTSAQKNPTAFYLCASSIRTSDVGTQYFGPGTRLLVL.

The rearrangement uses TRBV9 and TRBJ1-1, with D unresolved. Germline V gives CDR1 SGDLS, CDR2 YYNGEE. V was trimmed by 0 bases and J by 10 bases, leaving 13 bases between them. The CDR3 loop spans 13 amino acids. This CDR3 reads CASSVASAGGAFF. For the CDR3, the DNA is TGTGCCAGCAGCGTAGCCTCTGCCGGAGGAGCTTTCTTT.

V is TRBV19 and J is TRBJ2-1, with TRBD2 identical over 12 bases. The germline gives CDR1 LNHDA, CDR2 SQIVND (reference sequence). Germline trimming cut 7 bases from V and 7 bases from J; bases unmatched to any gene: 8. CDR3 size: 15 residues. The CDR3 region has the DNA TGTGCCAGTACCCTGACTAGCGGGGGAAGAAATGAGCAGTTCTTC. Protein sequence: CASTLTSGGRNEQFF.

The chain links TRBV3-1 (or the pseudogene TRBV3-2) to TRBJ1-4, with D unresolved. Germline V CDR1 and CDR2: LGHDT, YNNKEL (reference sequence). The CDR3 spans 16 residues. With 0 bases removed from V and 5 bases from J, the gap between germline ends came to 13 bases. In DNA form, the CDR3 reads TGTGCCAGCAGCCAAGATCGGGAAGGGTGGAATGAAAAACTGTTTTTT. Translated, it gives CASSQDREGWNEKLFF.

The chain combines TRBV2 with TRBJ1-1; TRBD1 aligns across 11 bases. CDR1 and CDR2 from the germline V gene are SNHLY and FYNNEI. V shed 5 bases, J shed 6 bases, and the junction held 14 bases outside the gene matches. This CDR3 has 17 residues. The CDR3 protein is CASSRTGTGGINAEAFF. The CDR3, as DNA: TGTGCCAGCAGTCGTACCGGGACAGGGGGAATCAACGCTGAAGCTTTCTTT.